This record concerns one T cell receptor beta chain sequence. In the original processing: Reference gene primers were amplified, and this amplification served to estimate nucleated cell counts. Produced via immunoSEQ multiplex PCR; TCRdb's table is partial and in-frame only. V and J calls and clone size are those listed in that table; D and trimming were worked out from the DNA. The sample holds 150,000 to 200,000 clones, roughly four fifths seen once. These data come from a study of blood T cell repertoires in COVID-19. Overall study: Acute and convalescent COVID-19 specimens originated in the United States, Italy and Spain.

The CDR3 length is 14 residues. Germline V CDR1 and CDR2: SGHDT, YYEEEE. V shed 1 base, J shed 4 bases, and the junction held 4 bases outside the gene matches. V gene TRBV5-6 combines with J gene TRBJ1-2, with TRBD1 matching over 7 bases. This clonotype was sampled from a man between 60 and 75 years old with active or convalescent COVID-19. Sequenced material: peripheral blood. In nucleotides, the CDR3 is TGTGCCAGCAGCTTGCCCCAGGGGGGCTATGGCTACACCTTC. Its translation is CASSLPQGGYGYTF.